This entry lists 24 T cell receptor beta chains sequenced from one sample in a study of T-cell reconstitution after alpha-beta-depleted transplantation in children. Unique molecular identifiers were built into the TCRbeta library. From the PCR reads, TCRdb called clonotypes with MiXCR, one entry per CDR3 protein. The sample consists of some 280,000 distinct CDR3 sequences, 9.9% of them appearing once. The sample was PBMCs from the stem cell graft donor, taken from the stem cell graft. The receptors shown here come from a human donor who donated a stem cell graft to a child with SCID.

The V and J genes are TRBV5-1 and TRBJ1-5; D remains ambiguous. V shed 5 bases and J shed 4 bases, with 19 bases lying between them. The CDR3 loop spans 16 amino acids. Germline values: CDR1 SGHRS, CDR2 YFSETQ. The DNA of the CDR3 is TGCGCCAGCAGTTCTGAACGTCCTGGGTGGAATCAGCCCCAGCATTTT. Translated: CASSSERPGWNQPQHF.

This clonotype has a count of ten or more. The chain links TRBV3-1 to TRBJ2-3; no firm D call. The ends were cut back, 0 bases at V and 3 bases at J, with 7 bases in the middle. This CDR3 spans 14 amino acids. The germline CDR1 and CDR2 sequences are LGHDT and YNNKEL (reference sequence). In DNA form, the CDR3 reads TGTGCCAGCAGCCAAGAATGGAGTACAGATACGCAGTATTTT. Protein: CASSQEWSTDTQYF.

This clonotype was counted ten times or more. The J gene is TRBJ1-6, the V gene TRBV19; D is unclear. Deletions cut 8 bases from V and 11 bases from J, with 13 bases between. This CDR3 has 12 residues. Germline CDR1 reads LNHDA; CDR2 reads SQIVND (reference sequence). The CDR3 DNA reads TGTGCCAGTGGTAATGACTTTCCACCCCTCCACTTT. Amino acids: CASGNDFPPLHF.

This clonotype was seen a handful of times. A junction boundary mismatches the germline segment, possibly from a read error. The chain carries TRBV20-1 and TRBJ2-5, with a weak D call TRBD2 (5 bases). Germline CDR1 is DFQATT and CDR2 is SNEGSKA (reference sequence). This CDR3 comprises 12 residues. The CDR3 region is CSARRGQGTQYF. The CDR3 coding sequence is TGCAGTGCTAGACGGGGTCAAGGGACCCAGTACTTC.

Comments on this clonotype: One end of the junction fails to match germline, which may point to a read error. The chain combines TRBV9 with TRBJ1-2, with D perhaps TRBD1 (5 bases). Germline values: CDR1 SGDLS, CDR2 YYNGEE. The CDR3 extends over 14 amino acids. The CDR3 region is CDSSVDGGVYGYTF. The CDR3 bases are TGTGACAGCAGCGTAGACGGGGGAGTCTATGGCTACACCTTC.

The CDR3 region has the DNA TGTGCCAGCAGTTCGCGGACTAGCGGAGCCTACGAGCAGTACTTC. This codes for CASSSRTSGAYEQYF. This chain connects TRBV12-3 or TRBV12-4 to TRBJ2-7; 10 bases fit TRBD2. With 4 bases clipped from V and 2 bases from J, the junction kept 5 bases outside the gene matches. The CDR3 covers 15 residues.

This clonotype was seen repeatedly, ten times or more. The chain has TRBV3-1 and TRBJ1-1, with D perhaps matching TRBD1 (6 bases). Trimming pared 3 bases from V and 5 bases from J, leaving 13 bases between. This CDR3 region has 14 residues. Germline V lookup: CDR1 LGHDT, CDR2 YNNKEL (reference sequence). The CDR3 spells CASSQAGQRTEAFF. The CDR3 DNA follows: TGTGCCAGCAGCCAGGCCGGACAGAGGACTGAAGCTTTCTTT. The full variable domain, with the rest looked up from reference TRBV3-1 and TRBJ1-1, is DTAVSQTPKYLVTQMGNDKSIKCEQNLGHDTMYWYKQDSKKFLKIMFSYNNKELIINETVPNRFSPKSPDKAHLNLHINSLELGDSAVYFCASSQAGQRTEAFFGQGTRLTVV.

This chain joins TRBV5-1 and TRBJ2-7, with D possibly matching TRBD1 (6 bases). Germline-derived CDR1 and CDR2 are SGHRS and YFSETQ. There are 14 residues in the CDR3. Trimming took 4 bases from V and 5 from J, leaving 16 bases between them. DNA of the CDR3: TGCGCCAGCAGCCCGCTACAGGGTACCGACGAGCAGTACTTC. As protein: CASSPLQGTDEQYF.

Only a few counts were recorded for this clonotype. The chain joins TRBV12-3 or TRBV12-4 to TRBJ1-6, with 7 positions matching TRBD1. V shed 5 bases, J shed 7 bases, and the junction held 5 bases outside the gene matches. This CDR3 has 14 amino acids. CDR3 nucleotides: TGTGCCAGCAGTCTCTGGGACAGCAATTCACCCCTCCACTTT. This encodes CASSLWDSNSPLHF.

The table lists this clonotype with a few counts. The genes are TRBV5-8 and TRBJ2-2; TRBD2 matches at 14 bases. The CDR3 contains 17 residues. With V trimmed by 4 bases and J by 4 bases, 6 bases remained unmatched. The V gene's germline CDR1 is SGHTS and CDR2 YDEGEE. The DNA for the CDR3 is TGTGCCAGCAGCGTCGGACTAGCGGGGGGTTTCACCGGGGAGCTGTTTTTT. It encodes CASSVGLAGGFTGELFF.

Only a few counts were recorded for this clonotype. The CDR3 DNA is TGTGCCAGCAGCAAAGGGACAGCGGGGGGGAGTTACGAGCAGTACTTC. Its protein product is CASSKGTAGGSYEQYF. The rearrangement links TRBV7-6 to TRBJ2-7, with 10 bases fitting TRBD2. From germline, CDR1 is SGHVS and CDR2 FNYEAQ. The trim removed 5 bases at V and 4 bases at J, leaving 11 bases unmatched. CDR3 length: 16 amino acids.

J is TRBJ2-2 and V is TRBV6-5, with TRBD2 matching 10 bases. The CDR3 extends over 16 amino acids. CDR1 and CDR2 (germline): MNHEY, SVGAGI. J was trimmed by 6 bases and V by 0 bases; bases with no gene match: 4. The CDR3 protein is CASSYSSGGASGELFF. CDR3 nucleotide sequence: TGTGCCAGCAGTTACTCCAGCGGGGGGGCCTCCGGGGAGCTGTTTTTT.

At least ten counts were recorded for this clonotype. The genes are TRBV2 and TRBJ1-1, with 7 bases matching TRBD1. The V segment lost 5 bases and the J segment 1 base; nucleotides outside the gene matches: 1. The CDR3 length is 13 residues. The germline gives CDR1 SNHLY, CDR2 FYNNEI. The CDR3 region has the DNA TGTGCCAGCAGTTGGGACAGGAACACTGAAGCTTTCTTT. As protein: CASSWDRNTEAFF.

The rearrangement links TRBV7-9 to TRBJ2-3; TRBD2 aligns across 7 bases. Trimming at V came to 8 bases and at J to 3 bases, leaving 5 bases not matched to a gene. This CDR3 spans 13 amino acids. Germline V gives CDR1 SEHNR, CDR2 FQNEAQ (reference sequence). CDR3 amino acids: CASENSGTDTQYF. In nucleotides, the CDR3 is TGTGCCAGCGAGAATAGCGGGACAGATACGCAGTATTTT.

This clonotype was observed a few times. This sequence joins TRBV12-3 or TRBV12-4 and TRBJ1-5; TRBD1 matches 9 bases. The CDR3 spans 15 residues. V lost 6 bases to trimming and J lost 2 bases; unmatched junction nucleotides: 5. In nucleotides, the CDR3 is TGTGCCAGCAGAAAGACAGGGGGAGGCAATCAGCCCCAGCATTTT. Its translation is CASRKTGGGNQPQHF.

This clonotype occurred a few times. V gene TRBV9 combines with J gene TRBJ2-1, with 13 positions matching TRBD2. Germline CDR1 reads SGDLS; CDR2 reads YYNGEE. V shed 4 bases and J 4 bases; nucleotides not matched to a gene: 17. The CDR3 loop spans 20 amino acids. CDR3 coding DNA: TGTGCCAGCAGCCACTCTCGGACTAGCGGGGGAATAGGGGGATACAATGAGCAGTTCTTC. It translates to CASSHSRTSGGIGGYNEQFF. The variable domain in full, completed from reference TRBV9 and TRBJ2-1, reads DSGVTQTPKHLITATGQRVTLRCSPRSGDLSVYWYQQSLDQGLQFLIQYYNGEERAKGNILERFSAQQFPDLHSELNLSSLELGDSALYFCASSHSRTSGGIGGYNEQFFGPGTRLTVL.

This clonotype was seen a handful of times. V is TRBV4-2 and J is TRBJ1-1, with D possibly being TRBD1 (5 bases). The germline CDR1 and CDR2 sequences are LGHNA and YNFKEQ. The CDR3 extends over 15 amino acids. Trimming pared 1 base from V and 0 bases from J, leaving 9 bases between. The CDR3 nucleotides are TGTGCCAGCAGCCAAGTCGACAGCGTGAACACTGAAGCTTTCTTT. Amino acids: CASSQVDSVNTEAFF.

This clonotype was detected a few times. This chain joins TRBV4-1 and TRBJ1-1; tentatively, D is TRBD1 (6 bases). CDR3 length: 13 residues. Germline CDR1 and CDR2: MGHRA and YSYEKL. Deletions cut 4 bases from V and 11 bases from J, with 17 bases between. CDR3 in DNA: TGCGCCAGCAGCCCCTTACAGGGCTGGGAGGCTTTCTTT. It encodes CASSPLQGWEAFF.

This clonotype was found a few times. This chain links TRBV9 with TRBJ1-5; D ambiguous. This CDR3 spans 14 amino acids. Between the trimmed V and J ends, which lost 1 base and 7 bases, there was a span of 12 bases. Looked up from germline, CDR1 is SGDLS and CDR2 is YYNGEE. CDR3 sequence reads: CASSVTGLGQPQHF. CDR3 coding DNA: TGTGCCAGCAGCGTAACGGGTTTAGGACAGCCCCAGCATTTT.

This clonotype was counted only a few times. The genes are TRBV20-1 and TRBJ2-7, with 7 bases aligning to TRBD2. The CDR3 loop spans 12 amino acids. Germline V gene lookup returns CDR1 DFQATT and CDR2 SNEGSKA (reference sequence). Losses at the gene ends were 5 bases for V and 7 bases for J; bases not matched to a gene: 8. In DNA, the CDR3 is TGCAGTGCTTTGGGAGGGGCATGGGAGCAGTACTTC. It codes for CSALGGAWEQYF.

V gene TRBV4-2 combines with J gene TRBJ2-2; no clear D gene. Between the trimmed V and J ends, which lost 0 bases and 5 bases, there was a span of 10 bases. The CDR3 has 15 amino acids. Germline-derived CDR1 and CDR2 are LGHNA and YNFKEQ. This CDR3 is CASSQDRYGTGELFF. CDR3 in DNA: TGTGCCAGCAGCCAAGATCGGTACGGTACCGGGGAGCTGTTTTTT.

This chain connects TRBV5-1 to TRBJ2-7, with 7 bases identical to TRBD1. The V segment lost 3 bases and the J segment 0 bases; nucleotides outside the gene matches: 9. Germline V gene data show CDR1 as SGHRS and CDR2 as YFSETQ. CDR3 size: 16 residues. The CDR3 is CASSSYRDSSSYEQYF. CDR3 DNA sequence: TGCGCCAGCAGCTCATACCGGGACAGCAGCTCCTACGAGCAGTACTTC.

This rearrangement joins TRBV5-1 to TRBJ2-5; D possibly corresponds to TRBD1 (6 bases). V was clipped by 5 bases and J by 2 bases, with 13 bases between them. The CDR3 is made up of 14 amino acids. CDR1 SGHRS and CDR2 YFSETQ come from the germline V gene. CDR3 sequence: CASRSGTLQETQYF. The CDR3, as DNA: TGCGCCAGCAGATCCGGGACATTACAAGAGACCCAGTACTTC.

The rearrangement links TRBV20-1 to TRBJ2-3, with D maybe TRBD2 (5 bases). Trimming removed 6 bases at V and 1 base at J, with 14 bases between. Looked up from germline, CDR1 is DFQATT and CDR2 is SNEGSKA (reference sequence). This CDR3 has 14 residues. CDR3 protein: CSATRPGGTDTQYF. The CDR3 DNA sequence: TGCAGTGCAACCCGACCCGGGGGCACAGATACGCAGTATTTT.